The sample holds one count of the clone carrying this T cell receptor (beta chain). The antigen remains unidentified. Authors' methods: What underpinned the distant-metastasis classifier for papillary thyroid cancer was the set of CDR3 differences across clinicopathological groups. From the PCR reads, TCRdb re-called clones with MiXCR. The V and J calls follow TCRdb's processing rather than the paper's. This table holds 35,000 to 40,000 clones, roughly 25% found once. All patients were untreated before thyroid surgery. The record originates from a study of metastatic and nonmetastatic thyroid tumors. Across the study: Comparison of repertoires was carried out across blood and tumor or nodule tissue from malignant and benign thyroid patients.

Study-level points and caveats: Versus benign nodules, malignant thyroid tumors reportedly had significantly higher TCR beta diversity, in blood and tumor.

The CDR3 loop spans 16 amino acids. V lost 4 bases and J lost 5; bases outside the gene matches: 7. In germline, CDR1 is SGHRS, CDR2 YFSETQ. The specimen sequenced was blood. The rearrangement uses TRBV5-1 and TRBJ2-3; 13 bases agree with TRBD2. This clonotype was sampled from a female donor with papillary thyroid cancer or a benign thyroid nodule (not recorded which). Some clones in this sample may be carry-over from other donors' samples. CDR3 nucleotides: TGCGCCAGCAGCGGCGGACTAGCGGGAGTGTTAGATACGCAGTATTTT. Protein sequence: CASSGGLAGVLDTQYF.